Detailed here is one T cell receptor beta chain. Its cognate antigen is unknown. Indicated treatment: oral pan-JAK inhibitor, 5-10 mg twice daily. RNA extraction and reverse transcription yielded cDNA as sequencing template. Assay used: immunoSEQ multiplex PCR; TCRdb lists only in-frame clones, some missing. The sample has fewer than 250,000 clones; roughly two fifths are singletons. CDR1 is KGHSH and CDR2 is LQKENI in the germline V gene. V dropped 6 bases and J dropped 0 bases, with 9 bases sitting between them. The CDR3 sequence is 13 residues long. This record comes from a study of CD8+ T cells in alopecia areata. The study, taken as a whole, reports: Many expanded lesional clones persisted in scalp and blood during tofacitinib treatment. Scalp clonality dropped significantly under tofacitinib, as did expanded CD8+ top-100 clones. Scalp samples also yield sequences from resident alphabeta T cells of normal skin.

This clonotype was obtained from a human donor with alopecia areata. The chain employs TRBV18 and TRBJ2-7; D may be TRBD2 (6 bases). The sequencing used CD4+ T cells sorted from blood, collected at approximately week 30, from a patient treated with tofacitinib. The CDR3 DNA sequence: TGTGCCAGCTCGGGGGACTTCTCCTACGAGCAGTACTTC. Its translation: CASSGDFSYEQYF.